This TCR beta chain was captured in a study of molecular identifiers for immune sequencing clone quantification. V lost 5 bases and J lost 7, with 21 bases in between. The CDR3 is 15 residues long. Turning to this clonotype: No antigen is known for it.

With listed TCR primers and previously described methods, bulk TCR libraries were prepared. TCRdb processed the PCR reads anew with MiXCR; each CDR3 protein has one entry. This sample yields about 640,000 distinct CDR3 sequences, of which nearly 20% are seen a single time; 0.85% to 0.9% belongs to the top ten. Libraries from naive CD8 cells were generated from about 20,000 to 1,000,000 sorted cells (with 10%, 30% or 50% RNA). A CD8+CD4-CCR7+CD45RA+ phenotype served as the sorting definition for naive CD8 T cells. Study outcomes and limitations: Clones carrying above 20 RNA copies accounted for over 99% of effector molecules, under 1% in naive cells.

The receptor's source is a human donor in good health. Some libraries in this study had Jurkat cell RNA spiked in. Sequenced input: naive CD8+ T cells from blood, with Jurkat cell RNA spiked in. Subset meaning: FACS-sorted CD8+CD4-CCR7+CD45RA+ naive T cells. This chain uses TRBV12-3 or TRBV12-4 with TRBJ2-7; D could derive from TRBD1 or TRBD2 (6 bases each). Here the CDR3 DNA reads TGTGCCAGCAGTAGGGGGGATCGCTCCCGGGGGGAGCAGTACTTC. This encodes CASSRGDRSRGEQYF.